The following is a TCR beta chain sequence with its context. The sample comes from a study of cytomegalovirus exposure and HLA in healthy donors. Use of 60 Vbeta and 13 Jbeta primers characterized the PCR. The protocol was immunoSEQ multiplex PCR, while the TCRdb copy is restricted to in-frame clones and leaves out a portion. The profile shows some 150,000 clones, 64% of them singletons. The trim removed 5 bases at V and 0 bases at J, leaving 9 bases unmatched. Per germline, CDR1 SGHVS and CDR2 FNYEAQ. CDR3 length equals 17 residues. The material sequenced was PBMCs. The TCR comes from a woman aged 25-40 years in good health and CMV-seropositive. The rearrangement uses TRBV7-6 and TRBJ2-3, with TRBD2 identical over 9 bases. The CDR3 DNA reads TGTGCCAGCAGCGCACCGGGACTAGCAGCTAGCACAGATACGCAGTATTTT. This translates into CASSAPGLAASTDTQYF.